Presented here are 10 T cell receptor beta chains from one specimen sequenced in a study of human T cells and chemical hapten exposure (dated by TCRdb to the early 2020s). Total RNA was extracted from unfractionated whole blood that had been collected in Tempus Blood RNA tubes. Library preparation employed 5' RACE. Sequencing was performed on an Illumina MiSeq. Using fastp trimming at Q25 and MiXCR clonotype assembly, TCRdb reanalyzed the public sequencing data and kept in-frame beta chains. CDR3 protein sequences are deduplicated, and each keeps its most common genes and DNA. The sample yields about 140,000 distinct CDR3 sequences; around 4.4% were counted once. The ten most abundant clones make up roughly 1.4% of the sample. The receptor source for this set is a female donor in good health.

This clonotype was detected many times. The chain combines TRBV6-4 with TRBJ2-3, with 10 bases matching TRBD2. CDR1 is MRHNA and CDR2 is SNTAGT in the germline V gene. CDR3 length: 15 residues. V was clipped by 3 bases and J by 4 bases; unmatched bases: 4. CDR3 nucleotide sequence: TGTGCCAGCAGTGAGTCTAGCGGGGGAGCAGATACGCAGTATTTT. Amino acid sequence: CASSESSGGADTQYF.

This clonotype was seen at least ten times. The gene calls are TRBV20-1 and TRBJ2-3; 13 bases are a match to TRBD2. The CDR3 is 13 amino acids. V shed 6 bases, J shed 6 bases, and the junction held 3 bases outside the gene matches. Germline V gene lookup returns CDR1 DFQATT and CDR2 SNEGSKA (reference sequence). In nucleotides, the CDR3 is TGCAGTGCAACTAGCGGGGGGGCCGATACGCAGTATTTT. Translating gives CSATSGGADTQYF.

This clonotype was recorded at least ten times. The chain couples TRBV12-3 or TRBV12-4 to TRBJ2-1; D unresolved. This CDR3 spans 18 amino acids. The V end was cut by 5 bases, the J end by 3 bases, with 23 bases between. Here the CDR3 DNA reads TGTGCCAGCAGTATAAGTCCCCTCTTGGGTCAACTCTACAATGAGCAGTTCTTC. Residues: CASSISPLLGQLYNEQFF.

Ten or more counts support this clonotype. V usage is TRBV7-2 and J usage is TRBJ1-6; 9 bases map to TRBD1. After removal of 8 bases from V and 11 bases from J, the junction contained 7 bases not matched to a gene. Germline assignment: CDR1 SGHTA and CDR2 FQGNSA. This CDR3 region has 13 residues. CDR3 sequence (DNA): TGTGCCAGCGGGGACAGGGTAAAAGCACCCCTCCACTTT. Protein sequence: CASGDRVKAPLHF.

This clonotype was seen ten or more times. The chain uses TRBV10-3 and TRBJ1-1; D unresolved. Germline lookup yields CDR1 ENHRY and CDR2 SYGVKD. The ends were cut back, 0 bases at V and 11 bases at J, with 13 bases in the middle. The CDR3 is 13 residues long. The CDR3 DNA reads as TGTGCCATCAGTGAGTCGAGTTCCGGGCTGGCTTTCTTT. Its protein is CAISESSSGLAFF.

This clonotype has a count of ten or more. The rearrangement uses TRBV20-1 and TRBJ1-3; D gene uncertain. Germline CDR1 is DFQATT and CDR2 is SNEGSKA (reference sequence). Deletions cut 0 bases from V and 2 bases from J, with 8 bases between. This CDR3 spans 14 amino acids. In DNA form, the CDR3 reads TGCAGTGCTAGAGATCCCCGGGCTGGAAACACCATATATTTT. This sequence encodes CSARDPRAGNTIYF.

At least ten counts were recorded for this clonotype. The junction departs from the called germline gene at one end, perhaps through a read error. The V and J genes are TRBV4-3 and TRBJ1-2; D possibly corresponds to TRBD1 (6 bases). The CDR3 is made up of 15 amino acids. The V gene's germline CDR1 is LGHNA and CDR2 YSLEER. This chain's CDR3 is CASSQDWQGWYGYTF. In DNA form, the CDR3 reads TGTGCCAGCAGCCAAGATTGGCAGGGGTGGTATGGCTACACCTTC.

This clonotype was detected many times. The chain combines TRBV5-5 with TRBJ2-7, with TRBD1 matching 10 bases. With 4 bases clipped from V and 3 bases from J, the junction kept 4 bases outside the gene matches. This CDR3 has 14 residues. Germline V gives CDR1 SGHKS, CDR2 YYEKEE (reference sequence). The CDR3 coding sequence is TGTGCCAGCAGCCGGGACAGGGGCTACTACGAGCAGTACTTC. Amino acids: CASSRDRGYYEQYF.

This clonotype was seen repeatedly, ten times or more. The chain has TRBV18 and TRBJ1-1; 7 bases match TRBD1. V was clipped by 2 bases and J by 4 bases; unmatched bases: 7. The CDR3 sequence is 15 residues long. Germline loops: CDR1 KGHSH, CDR2 LQKENI. The CDR3 sequence is CASSPTGQRSTEAFF. The CDR3, as DNA: TGTGCCAGCTCACCAACGGGACAGCGCTCCACTGAAGCTTTCTTT. Complete variable domain (other parts from reference TRBV18 and TRBJ1-1): NAGVMQNPRHLVRRRGQEARLRCSPMKGHSHVYWYRQLPEEGLKFMVYLQKENIIDESGMPKERFSAEFPKEGPSILRIQQVVRGDSAAYFCASSPTGQRSTEAFFGQGTRLTVV.

This clonotype came up many times. This sequence joins TRBV29-1 and TRBJ2-6; D unclear. V was shortened by 4 bases and J by 4 bases, with 8 bases between the two germline ends. The CDR3 runs to 13 residues. Germline CDR1 is SQVTM and CDR2 is ANQGSEA. CDR3 in DNA: TGCAGCGTTGCTGTGGGGGGGGCCAACGTCCTGACTTTC. The encoded protein is CSVAVGGANVLTF.